One and the same sample provided the 5 T cell receptor beta chains below, sequenced in a study of T cells expressing NK-cell markers. No DNA is given; TCRdb re-called the 5' RACE reads and lists each CDR3 protein once. The ten top clones account for 3% to 4.5%, within a sample of 500,000 or so distinct CDR3 sequences. Material: blood T cells: a sorted CD56 or NKG2C T cell subset, CD4+ or CD8+ T cells, or bulk PBMC T cells (not recorded which). These receptors were obtained from a man between 18 and 35 years old in good health.

The V gene is TRBV7-6, the J gene TRBJ2-1; without DNA, the TCRdb call of TRBD1 cannot be checked. The germline V gene has CDR1 SGHVS and CDR2 FNYEAQ. The CDR3 is 17 residues long. CDR3: CASSPTLGQDADNEQFF.

The chain employs TRBV5-5 and TRBJ2-5; the D call of TRBD1 rests on TCRdb alone, since no DNA is present to check it. Germline CDR1 is SGHKS and CDR2 is YYEKEE (reference sequence). This CDR3 has 14 amino acids. The chain's CDR3 is CASSQRDIQETQYF.

The chain's CDR3 is CASSLPDRGGQETQYF. The chain combines TRBV7-9 with TRBJ2-5; TCRdb picks TRBD1, but there is no DNA to check that call. From germline, CDR1 is SEHNR and CDR2 FQNEAQ (reference sequence). The CDR3 length is 16 residues.

CDR3 region: CASSLRWDNNEQFF. The gene calls are TRBV7-2 and TRBJ2-1; the TCRdb D gene call, TRBD1, has no DNA to confirm it. Germline loops: CDR1 SGHTA, CDR2 FQGNSA. This CDR3 has 14 amino acids.

V gene TRBV5-1 combines with J gene TRBJ1-5. Germline assignment: CDR1 SGHRS and CDR2 YFSETQ. This CDR3 comprises 12 residues. CDR3 sequence: CASSFDGQPQHF. Looking up the rest from reference TRBV5-1 and TRBJ1-5 gives the full variable domain: KAGVTQTPRYLIKTRGQQVTLSCSPISGHRSVSWYQQTPGQGLQFLFEYFSETQRNKGNFPGRFSGRQFSNSRSEMNVSTLELGDSALYLCASSFDGQPQHFGDGTRLSIL.